Shown below are 21 T cell receptor beta chains from a single sample sequenced in a study of beta chain features in type 1 diabetes. Study-level findings and limits: Researchers report that Type 1 diabetes patients had moderately but significantly shorter TCRB CDR3s across all four CD4+ subsets.

The whole isolated RNA underwent reverse transcription, so sequencing captured expressed TCRB transcripts. The repertoire was sequenced with immunoSEQ multiplex PCR; TCRdb's copy has only in-frame clones and lacks some. The table lists some 330,000 clones, 10% to 15% of them singletons. Their antigens remain unidentified. Sequencing used naive CD4+ T cells from blood. These receptor sequences come from a woman aged 18-29 years with type 1 diabetes.

This clone was seen a handful of times. The gene calls are TRBV29-1 and TRBJ1-2; D not resolved. The germline CDR1 and CDR2 sequences are SQVTM and ANQGSEA. V was clipped by 1 base and J by 4 bases, with 16 bases between them. This CDR3 contains 15 residues. In nucleotides, the CDR3 is TGCAGCGTTGAAGGTGTAGGCGGTGGCCTCTATGGCTACACCTTC. It yields the protein CSVEGVGGGLYGYTF.

This chain connects TRBV14 to TRBJ2-7; tentatively, D is TRBD2 (5 bases). Germline CDR1 and CDR2: SGHDN and FVKESK. Trimming took 0 bases from V and 9 from J, leaving 15 bases between them. The CDR3 is made up of 14 amino acids. CDR3: CASSQDLWGDWQYF. The DNA of the CDR3 is TGTGCCAGCAGCCAAGATCTTTGGGGAGATTGGCAGTACTTC.

This clone was found a few times. The CDR3 DNA follows: TGCGCCAGCCGCGGGCTTAGCTCCTACAATGAGCAGTTCTTC. Translated, it gives CASRGLSSYNEQFF. The gene calls are TRBV4-1 and TRBJ2-1; D perhaps matches TRBD2 (5 bases). Germline loops: CDR1 MGHRA, CDR2 YSYEKL. V dropped 8 bases and J dropped 0 bases, with 11 bases sitting between them. There are 14 residues in the CDR3.

In this sample, this clone turned up once. The gene calls are TRBV30 and TRBJ1-3; D remains ambiguous. Looked up from germline, CDR1 is GTSNPN and CDR2 is SVGIG (reference sequence). The CDR3 length is 16 residues. V was clipped by 4 bases and J by 0 bases, with 16 bases between them. The CDR3 DNA reads TGTGCCTGGATCCCGGGTCTCCGGAGCTCTGGAAACACCATATATTTT. Residues: CAWIPGLRSSGNTIYF.

The V and J genes are TRBV6-6 and TRBJ2-7; 8 bases line up with TRBD1. CDR3 size: 16 residues. Germline V gene data show CDR1 as MNHNY and CDR2 as SVGAGI (reference sequence). The V and J ends lost 7 bases and 4 bases, in that order; junction bases with no gene match: 15. For the CDR3, the DNA is TGTGCCAGCATTCCGGGACAGGCTACTCTTAGATACGAGCAGTACTTC. It specifies CASIPGQATLRYEQYF.

This chain uses TRBV6-5 with TRBJ2-7; perhaps TRBD2 as D (6 bases). Germline V gene lookup returns CDR1 MNHEY and CDR2 SVGAGI. The CDR3 runs to 13 residues. Trimming took 5 bases from V and 3 from J, leaving 11 bases between them. The chain's CDR3 is CASSTAGNYEQYF. The CDR3 bases are TGTGCCAGCAGTACCGCGGGGAACTACGAGCAGTACTTC.

This clone was seen only a few times. Written as DNA, the CDR3 is TGTGCCAGCAGCTATGAGGGCTACAATGAGCAGTTCTTC. This translates into CASSYEGYNEQFF. This chain uses TRBV5-4 with TRBJ2-1; possible D gene TRBD2, 5 bases. This CDR3 is 13 amino acids long. The germline V gene has CDR1 SGHNT and CDR2 YYREEE (reference sequence). Trimming left V 3 bases short and J 3 bases short, with 7 bases between. Supplemented by reference TRBV5-4 and TRBJ2-1, the full variable domain reads ETGVTQSPTHLIKTRGQQVTLRCSSQSGHNTVSWYQQALGQGPQFIFQYYREEENGRGNFPPRFSGLQFPNYSSELNVNALELDDSALYLCASSYEGYNEQFFGPGTRLTVL.

CDR3 bases: TGCGCCAGCAGCTTGAGGGACAGGGGCCGCGGCTACACCTTC. Translation gives CASSLRDRGRGYTF. The genes are TRBV5-1 and TRBJ1-2; 10 bases are shared with TRBD1. The CDR3 length is 14 residues. J lost 8 bases, V lost 1 base, and 5 bases had no gene match. Germline V CDR1 and CDR2: SGHRS, YFSETQ.

This clone was observed a handful of times. The same CDR3 arises from other DNA sequences in this sample as well. CDR3 loop: CASSLGDRYEQYF. Written as DNA, the CDR3 is TGTGCCAGCAGCCTAGGGGATCGCTACGAGCAGTACTTC. The chain combines TRBV27 with TRBJ2-7; D is possibly TRBD1 (5 bases). V was clipped by 6 bases and J by 3 bases, with 12 bases between them. In germline, CDR1 is MNHEY, CDR2 SMNVEV (reference sequence). The CDR3 extends over 13 amino acids.

In its sample, this clone was seen a few times. The rearrangement uses TRBV4-1 and TRBJ2-1, with 8 bases lining up with TRBD2. The CDR3 covers 16 residues. With 2 bases clipped from V and 2 bases from J, the junction kept 5 bases outside the gene matches. Germline loops: CDR1 MGHRA, CDR2 YSYEKL. CDR3 loop: CASSQPGLETYNEQFF. In nucleotides, the CDR3 is TGCGCCAGCAGCCAACCGGGACTAGAGACCTACAATGAGCAGTTCTTC.

The chain couples TRBV6-5 to TRBJ2-5; the D is unclear. Germline V gene sequence: CDR1 MNHEY, CDR2 SVGAGI. The ends were cut back, 6 bases at V and 5 bases at J, with 16 bases in the middle. This CDR3 has 14 residues. CDR3 loop: CASSRYSAGETQYF. The CDR3 region has the DNA TGTGCCAGCAGCCGCTACTCCGCCGGGGAGACCCAGTACTTC.

This clone was detected a few times. The rearrangement joins TRBV7-2 to TRBJ2-4, with 7 bases matching TRBD2. Trimming removed 7 bases from V and 9 bases from J; junction bases left unmatched: 6. The CDR3 is 12 residues long. Germline-derived CDR1 and CDR2 are SGHTA and FQGNSA. The CDR3 reads CASTRGRGIQYF. In nucleotides, the CDR3 is TGTGCCAGCACCCGGGGGAGGGGCATTCAGTACTTC.

This clone was picked up a small number of times. The V gene is TRBV27, the J gene TRBJ1-1, with 9 bases matching TRBD1. The V gene's germline CDR1 is MNHEY and CDR2 SMNVEV (reference sequence). This CDR3 has 15 amino acids. V was clipped by 4 bases and J by 1 base; unmatched bases: 4. CDR3 residues: CASSSDRGSNTEAFF. The DNA of the CDR3 is TGTGCCAGCAGTTCGGACAGGGGATCGAACACTGAAGCTTTCTTT.

The chain uses TRBV4-1 and TRBJ2-7, with 10 bases matching TRBD2. The CDR3 length is 17 residues. With V trimmed by 1 base and J by 7 bases, 13 bases remained unmatched. Germline lookup yields CDR1 MGHRA and CDR2 YSYEKL. The CDR3 loop reads CASSQGPSSGRAREQYF. The CDR3 coding sequence is TGCGCCAGCAGCCAAGGCCCCTCAAGCGGGAGGGCCCGGGAGCAGTACTTC.

This clone was observed a handful of times. The CDR3, as DNA: TGTGCCAGCAGTGAGGAGGCGGCCGACTCTGGAAACACCATATATTTT. As protein: CASSEEAADSGNTIYF. The chain has TRBV6-1 and TRBJ1-3; D is undetermined. Trimming cost V 3 bases and J 0 bases, with 12 bases left between them. CDR3 size: 16 residues. Germline loops: CDR1 MNHNS, CDR2 SASEGT.

The CDR3 nucleotides read TGTGCCAGCAGCCCTACCCGGGACAGCTTGTCCTCCTACGAGCAGTACTTC. As protein: CASSPTRDSLSSYEQYF. The chain links TRBV7-2 to TRBJ2-7; 7 bases are a match to TRBD1. This CDR3 region has 17 residues. Germline CDR1 reads SGHTA; CDR2 reads FQGNSA. V shed 5 bases and J 0 bases; nucleotides not matched to a gene: 13. Variable domain in full (rest from reference TRBV7-2 and TRBJ2-7): GAGVSQSPSNKVTEKGKDVELRCDPISGHTALYWYRQSLGQGLEFLIYFQGNSAPDKSGLPSDRFSAERTGGSVSTLTIQRTQQEDSAVYLCASSPTRDSLSSYEQYFGPGTRLTVT.

As DNA, the CDR3 is TGTGCCAGCAGCCAAGTCGGGCTAGCGGACGACAATGAGCAGTTCTTC. Translation: CASSQVGLADDNEQFF. The chain carries TRBV14 and TRBJ2-1; 7 nucleotides match TRBD2. Germline-derived CDR1 and CDR2 are SGHDN and FVKESK. This CDR3 spans 16 amino acids. Trimming cost V 1 base and J 5 bases; bases outside gene matches: 8.

The rearrangement joins TRBV4-2 to TRBJ1-4; D is possibly TRBD1 (5 bases). Germline V gene sequence: CDR1 LGHNA, CDR2 YNFKEQ. The V end was cut by 4 bases, the J end by 8 bases, with 17 bases between. There are 15 residues in the CDR3. The CDR3 DNA reads as TGTGCCAGCAGCCGGGACTCGCGGGTTTGGGAAAAACTGTTTTTT. Its translation is CASSRDSRVWEKLFF.

A few counts support this clone. The V call is TRBV7-2, the J call TRBJ2-7, with TRBD1 identical over 8 bases. Germline assignment: CDR1 SGHTA and CDR2 FQGNSA. CDR3 length: 15 amino acids. The ends lost 5 bases at V and 1 base at J; junction bases unmatched: 7. The CDR3 sequence is CASSRYRGASYEQYF. The CDR3 DNA reads as TGTGCCAGCAGCCGATACAGGGGGGCATCCTACGAGCAGTACTTC.

The J gene is TRBJ1-6, the V gene TRBV28; D call uncertain. Per the germline V gene, CDR1 is MDHEN and CDR2 is SYDVKM. The CDR3 totals 12 residues. V lost 2 bases to trimming and J lost 11 bases, with 7 bases between them. Here the CDR3 reads CASSLRVTPLHF. In DNA form, the CDR3 reads TGTGCCAGCAGTTTAAGAGTAACACCCCTCCACTTT.

Comments on this clone: Other DNA sequences within the sample encode an identical CDR3. The V call is TRBV29-1, the J call TRBJ2-1; 7 bases match TRBD2. The germline V gene encodes CDR1 SQVTM and CDR2 ANQGSEA. CDR3 size: 14 residues. The V segment lost 4 bases and the J segment 9 bases; nucleotides outside the gene matches: 12. The CDR3 DNA reads TGCAGCGTTGCTCGCGGGAGCGGATCCCGTGAGCAGTTCTTC. Translation gives CSVARGSGSREQFF.